Sequencing of this T cell receptor (beta chain) was carried out in a study of OX40 agonist ivuxolimab in advanced cancers. Whole-study context: Patients took ivuxolimab, an agonistic anti-OX40 (CD134) antibody. Dose-escalation patients suffered from hepatocellular carcinoma, melanoma, renal cell or head and neck cancer. Overall study results and limits: Among the least clonally expanded were partial responders at 0.1-3.0 mg/kg.

Details on this clone: The antigen remains unidentified.

CDR3 size: 13 residues. In germline, CDR1 is SGHNT, CDR2 YYREEE (reference sequence). The junction had 8 bases not matched to a gene; V was cut back by 7 bases and J by 5 bases. Sequencing used immunoSEQ multiplex PCR; TCRdb keeps in-frame clones, though not all of them. The table has approximately 47,000 clones, about 93% seen once. This sample comprised CD4+ or CD8+ T cells sorted from blood, obtained in a trial of the OX40 agonist ivuxolimab. This receptor was taken from an adult with an advanced solid tumor such as melanoma, head and neck, liver or kidney cancer. The rearrangement uses TRBV5-4 and TRBJ2-5; TRBD1 matches at 7 bases. The CDR3 protein is CASHRGVGETQYF. CDR3 nucleotide sequence: TGTGCCAGCCACAGGGGAGTCGGGGAGACCCAGTACTTC.